These 16 T cell receptor beta chains were sequenced from one sample in a study of cytomegalovirus exposure and HLA in healthy donors. TCRdb keeps only in-frame clones here, not all; method: immunoSEQ multiplex PCR. The data contain fewer than 120,000 clones, around 87% of them singletons. The sample consisted of PBMCs. These receptors originate from a woman aged 30 to 39 in good health and CMV-seropositive.

This chain joins TRBV7-3 and TRBJ2-2; D is ambiguous. Germline CDR1 SGHTA, CDR2 FQGTGA. The CDR3 sequence is 12 residues long. Trimming took 5 bases from V and 1 from J, leaving 2 bases between them. CDR3 amino acids: CASSRNTGELFF. CDR3 coding DNA: TGTGCCAGCAGCCGGAACACCGGGGAGCTGTTTTTT.

The chain combines TRBV18 with TRBJ2-7; 10 bases are a match to TRBD2. J was trimmed by 4 bases and V by 3 bases; bases with no gene match: 3. The V gene's germline CDR1 is KGHSH and CDR2 LQKENI. CDR3 length equals 14 residues. CDR3 sequence reads: CASSPQREGYEQYF. The CDR3 bases are TGTGCCAGCTCACCGCAGCGGGAGGGGTACGAGCAGTACTTC.

The chain carries TRBV5-1 and TRBJ2-7; 10 positions match TRBD2. This CDR3 is built from 15 residues. Per germline, CDR1 SGHRS and CDR2 YFSETQ. V was pared by 0 bases and J by 5 bases, with 5 bases of the junction left unmatched. CDR3 sequence (DNA): TGCGCCAGCAGCTTGGAGCTAGCGGGAGAAAACGAGCAGTACTTC. Amino acids: CASSLELAGENEQYF.

The rearrangement joins TRBV9 to TRBJ1-2; D possibly corresponds to TRBD1 (5 bases). This CDR3 comprises 16 residues. Germline V lookup: CDR1 SGDLS, CDR2 YYNGEE. Trimming took 0 bases from V and 1 from J, leaving 13 bases between them. CDR3 in amino acids: CASSVGGDGGNYGYTF. The DNA for the CDR3 is TGTGCCAGCAGCGTAGGAGGGGACGGGGGTAACTATGGCTACACCTTC. The complete variable domain, with remaining parts taken from reference TRBV9 and TRBJ1-2, reads DSGVTQTPKHLITATGQRVTLRCSPRSGDLSVYWYQQSLDQGLQFLIQYYNGEERAKGNILERFSAQQFPDLHSELNLSSLELGDSALYFCASSVGGDGGNYGYTFGSGTRLTVV.

The rearrangement uses TRBV4-3 and TRBJ2-1, with 12 bases that match TRBD2. Losses at the gene ends were 1 base for V and 4 bases for J; bases not matched to a gene: 20. The CDR3 sequence is 22 residues long. The germline V gene has CDR1 LGHNA and CDR2 YSLEER. The DNA for the CDR3 is TGCGCCAGCAGCCAAGTAGTCAGGGATCCCCTTACTAGCGGGGGGACGTACAATGAGCAGTTCTTC. It yields the protein CASSQVVRDPLTSGGTYNEQFF.

CDR3 residues: CASSDPAGTGVDEAFF. In DNA, the CDR3 is TGTGCCAGCAGTGACCCCGCCGGGACAGGGGTTGATGAAGCTTTCTTT. The chain uses TRBV28 and TRBJ1-1; 10 bases map to TRBD1. Germline V gives CDR1 MDHEN, CDR2 SYDVKM. V lost 5 bases and J lost 7; bases outside the gene matches: 13. The CDR3 contains 16 residues.

The J gene is TRBJ2-1, the V gene TRBV5-1; 7 bases line up with TRBD2. Germline V lookup: CDR1 SGHRS, CDR2 YFSETQ. Trimming removed 3 bases from V and 4 bases from J; junction bases left unmatched: 7. The CDR3 is 15 residues long. The CDR3 region has the DNA TGCGCCAGCAGCTCTGTATGGGGGGGATACAATGAGCAGTTCTTC. Its translation: CASSSVWGGYNEQFF. Supplemented by reference TRBV5-1 and TRBJ2-1, the full variable domain reads KAGVTQTPRYLIKTRGQQVTLSCSPISGHRSVSWYQQTPGQGLQFLFEYFSETQRNKGNFPGRFSGRQFSNSRSEMNVSTLELGDSALYLCASSSVWGGYNEQFFGPGTRLTVL.

The chain employs TRBV5-4 and TRBJ2-1, with D maybe TRBD2 (6 bases). The CDR3 covers 14 residues. Trimming pared 4 bases from V and 4 bases from J, leaving 12 bases between. CDR1 SGHNT and CDR2 YYREEE come from the germline V gene (reference sequence). The CDR3 DNA sequence: TGTGCCAGCAGCCTGGGCGGGATTTACAATGAGCAGTTCTTC. This sequence encodes CASSLGGIYNEQFF.

The gene calls are TRBV4-2 and TRBJ2-1; 10 nucleotides line up with TRBD2. The CDR3 runs to 16 residues. After removal of 3 bases from V and 7 bases from J, the junction contained 9 bases not matched to a gene. In germline, CDR1 is LGHNA, CDR2 YNFKEQ. CDR3 loop: CASSHVSGRAGNEQFF. CDR3 DNA sequence: TGTGCCAGCAGCCACGTCAGCGGGAGGGCAGGGAATGAGCAGTTCTTC.

The rearrangement uses TRBV5-4 and TRBJ2-1, with 11 positions matching TRBD2. Per the germline V gene, CDR1 is SGHNT and CDR2 is YYREEE (reference sequence). This CDR3 has 16 amino acids. The J segment lost 4 bases and the V segment lost 5 bases, leaving 8 bases of the junction unmatched. As DNA, the CDR3 is TGTGCCAGCAGTTTTCACCGACTAGCGGGGTACAATGAGCAGTTCTTC. It is translated as CASSFHRLAGYNEQFF.

The chain carries TRBV29-1 and TRBJ1-2; perhaps TRBD1 as D (6 bases). The CDR3 is 13 residues long. V dropped 0 bases and J dropped 8 bases, with 13 bases sitting between them. Germline CDR1 SQVTM, CDR2 ANQGSEA. DNA for the CDR3: TGCAGCGTTGAAGACGGTGAGGGGGAAGGCTACACCTTC. Protein product: CSVEDGEGEGYTF.

This chain uses TRBV7-2 with TRBJ2-2; D not resolved. CDR1 is SGHTA, CDR2 FQGNSA, per germline. V lost 3 bases, J lost 2 bases, and 7 bases lay in between. The CDR3 is made up of 14 amino acids. CDR3 sequence: CASSFQSNTGELFF. DNA for the CDR3: TGTGCCAGCAGCTTCCAGTCTAACACCGGGGAGCTGTTTTTT.

The chain combines TRBV2 with TRBJ2-7, with D perhaps matching TRBD1 (5 bases). The CDR3 extends over 12 amino acids. Per germline, CDR1 SNHLY and CDR2 FYNNEI. Trimming shortened V by 4 bases and J by 4 bases, and 8 bases separated the two germline ends. This chain's CDR3 is CASSGQLYEQYF. The CDR3 bases are TGTGCCAGCAGTGGACAGTTGTACGAGCAGTACTTC. Combining the CDR3 with reference TRBV2 and TRBJ2-7 gives the whole variable domain EPEVTQTPSHQVTQMGQEVILRCVPISNHLYFYWYRQILGQKVEFLVSFYNNEISEKSEIFDDQFSVERPDGSNFTLKIRSTKLEDSAMYFCASSGQLYEQYFGPGTRLTVT.

The chain combines TRBV4-2 with TRBJ2-2, with D tentatively TRBD1 (5 bases). Germline V lookup: CDR1 LGHNA, CDR2 YNFKEQ. This CDR3 contains 15 residues. Trimming left V 0 bases short and J 3 bases short, with 8 bases between. The CDR3 loop is CASSQEWGDTGELFF. CDR3 in DNA: TGTGCCAGCAGCCAAGAGTGGGGCGACACCGGGGAGCTGTTTTTT.

The chain is built from TRBV7-9 and TRBJ1-2; 7 bases align to TRBD1. The ends lost 5 bases at V and 6 bases at J; junction bases unmatched: 12. Germline-derived CDR1 and CDR2 are SEHNR and FQNEAQ (reference sequence). This CDR3 has 15 residues. CDR3 nucleotide sequence: TGTGCCAGCAGCCCCGGGACAGCCACATCTCATGGCTACACCTTC. Protein sequence: CASSPGTATSHGYTF.

The DNA of the CDR3 is TGTGCCAGCAGTCAGTGGGCGGGAAACACTGAAGCTTTCTTT. Its protein product is CASSQWAGNTEAFF. The chain is built from TRBV2 and TRBJ1-1, with unresolved D. Per the germline V gene, CDR1 is SNHLY and CDR2 is FYNNEI. V was cut by 5 bases and J by 2 bases, with 12 bases left in between. CDR3 length: 14 amino acids.